Presented here are 27 T cell receptor beta chains from one specimen sequenced in a study of cytomegalovirus exposure and HLA in healthy donors. 13 Jbeta primers and 60 Vbeta primers were used for the PCR. Sequencing was performed with immunoSEQ multiplex PCR; in TCRdb, only in-frame clones are kept and a portion is missing. The table lists about 68,000 clones, about 81% of them singletons. Source material: PBMCs. The source is a human donor in good health.

In its sample, this clone was seen a few times. The chain uses TRBV5-1 and TRBJ2-5; 12 bases align to TRBD2. Trimming took 3 bases from V and 4 from J; bases not matched to a gene: 7. The CDR3 consists of 16 residues. CDR1 and CDR2 (germline): SGHRS, YFSETQ. The CDR3 reads CASSSLTSGGSETQYF. The CDR3 DNA sequence: TGCGCCAGCAGCTCCTTGACTAGCGGGGGTTCAGAGACCCAGTACTTC. The complete variable domain, with remaining parts taken from reference TRBV5-1 and TRBJ2-5, reads KAGVTQTPRYLIKTRGQQVTLSCSPISGHRSVSWYQQTPGQGLQFLFEYFSETQRNKGNFPGRFSGRQFSNSRSEMNVSTLELGDSALYLCASSSLTSGGSETQYFGPGTRLLVL.

The V gene is TRBV7-8, the J gene TRBJ1-1; weak D call: TRBD1 (5 bases). V was shortened by 1 base and J by 1 base, with 7 bases between the two germline ends. The CDR3 contains 14 residues. The germline gives CDR1 SGHVS, CDR2 FQNEAQ. This CDR3 is CASSLVQGNTEAFF. Here the CDR3 DNA reads TGTGCCAGCAGCTTAGTTCAGGGGAACACTGAAGCTTTCTTT.

This clone has a handful of counts. This chain joins TRBV6-1 and TRBJ1-2; weak D call: TRBD1 (6 bases). Trimming took off 4 bases at V and 2 bases at J, with 26 bases between the two ends. Per the germline V gene, CDR1 is MNHNS and CDR2 is SASEGT. The CDR3 is made up of 19 amino acids. The CDR3 reads CASSVSLGGALIENYGYTF. The DNA of the CDR3 is TGTGCCAGCAGTGTCTCGCTAGGGGGGGCATTGATAGAGAACTATGGCTACACCTTC.

The V and J genes are TRBV6-5 and TRBJ1-6, with D tentatively TRBD1 (5 bases). This CDR3 comprises 13 residues. Germline V lookup: CDR1 MNHEY, CDR2 SVGAGI. With 5 bases removed from V and 8 bases from J, the gap between germline ends came to 10 bases. As DNA, the CDR3 is TGTGCCAGCAGTGATGGGGCGGATTCACCCCTCCACTTT. Its translation is CASSDGADSPLHF.

V and J are TRBV7-2 and TRBJ2-1, with D possibly TRBD1 on 6 matching bases. V lost 4 bases, J lost 5 bases, and 12 bases lay in between. CDR3 size: 14 residues. Per the germline V gene, CDR1 is SGHTA and CDR2 is FQGNSA. The chain's CDR3 is CASSSRDIDNEQFF. DNA for the CDR3: TGTGCCAGCAGCTCAAGGGACATAGACAATGAGCAGTTCTTC.

This clone has a handful of counts. The CDR3 DNA reads TGCAGCGTTGATGGGGGCAGTAGGTTGAACACTGAAGCTTTCTTT. This gives the protein CSVDGGSRLNTEAFF. The chain links TRBV29-1 to TRBJ1-1; D is possibly TRBD1 (6 bases). The germline V gene has CDR1 SQVTM and CDR2 ANQGSEA. This CDR3 is 15 amino acids long. V gave up 3 bases and J gave up 0 bases, with 14 bases separating them.

V and J are TRBV9 and TRBJ2-1; D gene unclear. Between the trimmed V and J ends, which lost 4 bases and 8 bases, there was a span of 13 bases. The CDR3 runs to 13 residues. CDR1 is SGDLS and CDR2 is YYNGEE in the germline V gene. The CDR3 protein is CASSPRPGDEQFF. The CDR3 nucleotides read TGTGCCAGCAGCCCCCGGCCGGGTGATGAGCAGTTCTTC.

The gene calls are TRBV2 and TRBJ2-1; D is perhaps TRBD2 (5 bases). The CDR3 has 12 amino acids. Trimming took off 6 bases at V and 9 bases at J, with 12 bases between the two ends. Germline CDR1 is SNHLY and CDR2 is FYNNEI. The CDR3 DNA follows: TGTGCCAGCAGCGCGGGCCGAGGTGAGCAGTTCTTC. This gives the protein CASSAGRGEQFF.

This clone was observed a few times. The rearrangement uses TRBV7-8 and TRBJ2-7, with 9 bases lining up with TRBD2. Germline lookup yields CDR1 SGHVS and CDR2 FQNEAQ. J gave up 2 bases and V 4 bases, and 15 bases lay outside the gene matches. This CDR3 is built from 18 residues. CDR3 region: CASSSPRSGGLRAYEQYF. CDR3 DNA sequence: TGTGCCAGCAGCTCCCCCCGAAGCGGGGGGCTGAGAGCCTACGAGCAGTACTTC.

The rearrangement joins TRBV4-1 to TRBJ1-4; D gene uncertain. The CDR3 loop spans 15 amino acids. Germline CDR1 reads MGHRA; CDR2 reads YSYEKL. V lost 0 bases and J lost 5, with 10 bases in between. The CDR3 nucleotides read TGCGCCAGCAGCCAAGATAACGGAGAGAATGAAAAACTGTTTTTT. Encoded protein: CASSQDNGENEKLFF.

This clone was seen a few times. The CDR3 loop is CASSPIRLPEAFF. Written as DNA, the CDR3 is TGTGCCAGCAGCCCTATACGGTTGCCTGAAGCTTTCTTT. The rearrangement uses TRBV9 and TRBJ1-1; D gene unclear. The CDR3 runs 13 residues. The ends were cut back, 4 bases at V and 6 bases at J, with 13 bases in the middle. Germline CDR1 reads SGDLS; CDR2 reads YYNGEE.

The CDR3 nucleotides read TGTGCCAGCAGATCCGGGACTAGTTTCGAGACCCAGTACTTC. Amino acid sequence: CASRSGTSFETQYF. The chain uses TRBV27 and TRBJ2-5, with 8 bases fitting TRBD2. From germline, CDR1 is MNHEY and CDR2 SMNVEV (reference sequence). The CDR3 length is 14 residues. J was trimmed by 5 bases and V by 6 bases; bases with no gene match: 8.

The gene calls are TRBV19 and TRBJ2-7; TRBD1 agrees at 9 bases. Trimming took 9 bases from V and 2 from J; bases not matched to a gene: 8. Per the germline V gene, CDR1 is LNHDA and CDR2 is SQIVND (reference sequence). This CDR3 is built from 14 residues. DNA of the CDR3: TGTGCCAGAAAACCGGGACAGGGCACCTACGAGCAGTACTTC. Translation: CARKPGQGTYEQYF.

The chain has TRBV7-9 and TRBJ1-6; D unresolved. The ends were cut back, 5 bases at V and 8 bases at J, with 19 bases in the middle. The CDR3 runs to 16 residues. CDR1 is SEHNR, CDR2 FQNEAQ, per germline (reference sequence). Here the CDR3 DNA reads TGTGCCAGCAGCGCCCCAGGACCGACGGGGTATTCACCCCTCCACTTT. It is translated as CASSAPGPTGYSPLHF.

The chain uses TRBV2 and TRBJ2-3; 10 nucleotides match TRBD2. The CDR3 extends over 18 amino acids. J lost 2 bases, V lost 3 bases, and 11 bases had no gene match. In germline, CDR1 is SNHLY, CDR2 FYNNEI. The CDR3 DNA reads as TGTGCCAGCAGTGAGGTGTGGCCTAGCGGGGGTCTCACAGATACGCAGTATTTT. Translated, it gives CASSEVWPSGGLTDTQYF.

This clone has just a few counts. The genes are TRBV4-3 and TRBJ2-2, with D maybe TRBD2 (6 bases). Trimming removed 5 bases at V and 6 bases at J, with 13 bases between. CDR3 length: 14 residues. The germline CDR1 and CDR2 sequences are LGHNA and YSLEER. The CDR3 sequence: CASSMDPSAGELFF. DNA of the CDR3: TGCGCCAGCAGCATGGACCCTAGCGCCGGGGAGCTGTTTTTT.

This clone has only a few counts. The chain has TRBV14 and TRBJ1-1; no clear D gene. Per the germline V gene, CDR1 is SGHDN and CDR2 is FVKESK. Trimming removed 1 base from V and 5 bases from J, with 8 bases in between. The CDR3 is 13 residues long. The CDR3 coding sequence is TGTGCCAGCAGCCAAGGGCCCGGGACTGAAGCTTTCTTT. Translating it yields CASSQGPGTEAFF.

The V gene is TRBV6-1, the J gene TRBJ2-7, with D maybe TRBD1 (6 bases). Looked up from germline, CDR1 is MNHNS and CDR2 is SASEGT. This CDR3 spans 14 amino acids. The germline V and J ends were trimmed by 3 bases and 2 bases, with 11 bases remaining between them. The CDR3: CASSDHRAPYEQYF. DNA of the CDR3: TGTGCCAGCAGTGACCACAGGGCCCCCTACGAGCAGTACTTC.

The V and J genes are TRBV9 and TRBJ2-3, with D perhaps TRBD2 (7 bases). V shed 0 bases and J shed 3 bases, with 11 bases lying between them. This CDR3 contains 15 residues. The germline V gene has CDR1 SGDLS and CDR2 YYNGEE. In DNA form, the CDR3 reads TGTGCCAGCAGCGTAGGAGGGGGGGCAACAGATACGCAGTATTTT. This encodes CASSVGGGATDTQYF.

The chain joins TRBV6-5 to TRBJ1-3; D possibly corresponds to TRBD1 (5 bases). Germline lookup yields CDR1 MNHEY and CDR2 SVGAGI. There are 16 residues in the CDR3. V lost 4 bases and J lost 3, with 16 bases in between. CDR3 in DNA: TGTGCCAGCAGTTCCCCGGGACTCCGAGGTGGAAACACCATATATTTT. Its protein is CASSSPGLRGGNTIYF.

This rearrangement joins TRBV10-3 to TRBJ1-5; no definite D call. CDR1 ENHRY and CDR2 SYGVKD come from the germline V gene. The V end lost 4 bases, the J end lost 3 bases, and 10 bases lay between the germline ends. There are 14 residues in the CDR3. Written as DNA, the CDR3 is TGTGCCATCAGTGTTGGTCAGGTCAATCAGCCCCAGCATTTT. Its protein product is CAISVGQVNQPQHF.

This chain links TRBV6-1 with TRBJ2-5; TRBD2 is a possible D gene (6 bases). CDR1 is MNHNS and CDR2 is SASEGT in the germline V gene. V shed 4 bases and J shed 4 bases, with 10 bases lying between them. The CDR3 covers 13 residues. Written as DNA, the CDR3 is TGTGCCAGCAGTGGGAGGGCCCGAGAGACCCAGTACTTC. Amino acid sequence: CASSGRARETQYF.

The chain links TRBV7-3 to TRBJ2-3; the match to TRBD2 covers 10 bases. V gave up 5 bases and J gave up 0 bases; unmatched junction bases: 11. The CDR3 contains 18 residues. CDR1 and CDR2 from the germline V gene are SGHTA and FQGTGA. CDR3 sequence: CASSQQAGGPGSTDTQYF. The CDR3 DNA sequence: TGTGCCAGCAGCCAACAAGCGGGGGGGCCCGGTAGCACAGATACGCAGTATTTT. Together with reference TRBV7-3 and TRBJ2-3, the CDR3 gives the full variable domain: GAGVSQTPSNKVTEKGKYVELRCDPISGHTALYWYRQSLGQGPEFLIYFQGTGAADDSGLPNDRFFAVRPEGSVSTLKIQRTERGDSAVYLCASSQQAGGPGSTDTQYFGPGTRLTVL.

This rearrangement joins TRBV7-9 to TRBJ2-5; 11 nucleotides match TRBD1. The J call may be incorrect, as the DNA end agrees better with TRBJ2-7. CDR3 length equals 14 residues. The germline V gene has CDR1 SEHNR and CDR2 FQNEAQ (reference sequence). The CDR3 loop reads CASSSGTGGYEQYF. In nucleotides, the CDR3 is TGTGCCAGCAGCAGCGGGACAGGGGGGTACGAGCAGTACTTC.

J is TRBJ2-3 and V is TRBV10-3; TRBD2 aligns across 12 bases. Germline CDR1 ENHRY, CDR2 SYGVKD. CDR3 length: 21 residues. With V trimmed by 0 bases and J by 0 bases, 13 bases remained unmatched. Written as DNA, the CDR3 is TGTGCCATCAGTGAGTCAGGAGGGCTAGCGGGGGGGCCCTCTAGCACAGATACGCAGTATTTT. This encodes CAISESGGLAGGPSSTDTQYF.

The rearrangement joins TRBV23-1 to TRBJ1-5; possible D gene TRBD1, 5 bases. TRBV23-1 counts as an open reading frame of uncertain function. V was cut by 4 bases and J by 0 bases, with 10 bases left in between. The CDR3 is 15 residues long. The DNA of the CDR3 is TGCGCCAGCAGTCTTTCGGGGGGTAGCAATCAGCCCCAGCATTTT. It is translated as CASSLSGGSNQPQHF.

This chain connects TRBV10-3 to TRBJ2-7, with 7 bases lining up with TRBD1. Per germline, CDR1 ENHRY and CDR2 SYGVKD. Trimming cost V 6 bases and J 3 bases; bases outside gene matches: 8. This CDR3 region has 14 residues. CDR3 DNA: TGTGCCATCAGCCCCCTGGGACAGAACTACGAGCAGTACTTC. It codes for CAISPLGQNYEQYF.